The rows below give T cell receptor beta chains drawn from one sample of a study of cytomegalovirus exposure and HLA in healthy donors. Sequencing was performed with immunoSEQ multiplex PCR; in TCRdb, only in-frame clones are kept and a portion is missing. The sample consists of under 150,000 clones, 82% of them appearing once. Specimen: PBMCs. These TCRs come from a woman between 50 and 59 years old in good health and CMV-seropositive. Each CDR3 is given with its conserved first and last residue. Fields, in order: D gene, V gene, J gene, clone size, CDR3 DNA, CDR3 protein. The D gene is left open where the match is weak. Size is stated for part of the rows, as once, few or many counts, or as a class when the clone is expanded.

TRBD2	TRBV18	TRBJ2-1	-	TGTGCCAGCTCCCGTACTAGCGGCTACAATGAGCAGTTCTTC	CASSRTSGYNEQFF
-	TRBV6-1	TRBJ2-5	-	TGTGCCAGCAGTGAAGGACTAGAGAGGGAGACCCAGTACTTC	CASSEGLERETQYF
-	TRBV28	TRBJ2-7	-	TGTGCCAGCGACAGTGCCTCTGGCGAGCAGTACTTC	CASDSASGEQYF
-	TRBV30	TRBJ1-3	-	TGTGCCTGGAGTGACAGGGTTGGAAACACCATATATTTT	CAWSDRVGNTIYF
-	TRBV15	TRBJ2-5	-	TGTGCCACCAGCACGACAGGCCGGCCAGAGACCCAGTACTTC	CATSTTGRPETQYF
TRBD1	TRBV14	TRBJ2-1	once	TGTGCCAGCAGGCAGGTAGGGGGCTCGAACAATGAGCAGTTCTTC	CASRQVGGSNNEQFF
-	TRBV30	TRBJ2-6	-	TGTGCCTGGAGTGTAGGGGCTGCCGGGGCCAACGTCCTGACTTTC	CAWSVGAAGANVLTF
TRBD1	TRBV2	TRBJ1-5	-	TGTGCCAGCAGCGGGACAGGGGGAAGCAATCAGCCCCAGCATTTT	CASSGTGGSNQPQHF
-	TRBV27	TRBJ2-1	-	TGTGCCAGCAGTTTATCAAGGGGTTCTGACGAGCAGTTCTTC	CASSLSRGSDEQFF
-	TRBV5-1	TRBJ1-2	once	TGCGCCAGCAGCTTGACAGAAACTAACTATGGCTACACCTTC	CASSLTETNYGYTF
TRBD1	TRBV30	TRBJ1-6	-	TGTGCCTGGAGTCTGACAGGGAATAATTCACCCCTCCACTTT	CAWSLTGNNSPLHF
-	TRBV2	TRBJ2-5	-	TGTGCCAGCAGCCCCGGGACAAATCAAGAGACCCAGTACTTC	CASSPGTNQETQYF
TRBD2	TRBV9	TRBJ2-7	-	TGTGCCAGCAGCGTAGCCACTAGCGCTACCTACGAGCAGTACTTC	CASSVATSATYEQYF
TRBD1	TRBV2	TRBJ1-5	few	TGTGCCAGCAGTGAGTTATGGGGGACAGGGTCAAATCAGCCCCAGCATTTT	CASSELWGTGSNQPQHF
-	TRBV6-5	TRBJ2-1	-	TGTGCCAGCAGTTACTCGAGAGGGAAGTGGGAGTTCTTC	CASSYSRGKWEFF
TRBD2	TRBV11-2	TRBJ2-1	-	TGTGCCAGCAGCTTAGTGGTAGCGGGGGGGCTCGGGCAGTTCTTC	CASSLVVAGGLGQFF
-	TRBV19	TRBJ2-1	-	TGTGCCAGTAGTATAGATCCCGCAGGGTACTACAATGAGCAGTTCTTC	CASSIDPAGYYNEQFF
TRBD2	TRBV7-2	TRBJ2-7	-	TGTGCCAGCAGAGAGCGGGGATTCTCCTACGAGCAGTACTTC	CASRERGFSYEQYF
TRBD2	TRBV7-8	TRBJ2-1	once	TGTGCCAGCAGCTTACCCTGGACTAGCGGGAGGATAAGGTACAATGAGCAGTTCTTC	CASSLPWTSGRIRYNEQFF
-	TRBV2	TRBJ1-5	-	TGTGCCAGCACCGAAATCCCCGGGGGGGATTATAGCAATCAGCCCCAGCATTTT	CASTEIPGGDYSNQPQHF
TRBD1	TRBV5-8	TRBJ1-3	-	TGTGCCAGCAGCTCGGGACAGGGAGGTGGAAACACCATATATTTT	CASSSGQGGGNTIYF
TRBD2	TRBV18	TRBJ2-7	-	TGTGCCAGCTCACCAAATCGACTAGCGGGAGCCAGCGAGCAGTACTTC	CASSPNRLAGASEQYF
-	TRBV5-1	TRBJ2-3	-	TGCGCCAGCAGCTTTAAGGCTCGGCGGGGACAGATTCAATCTAGCACAGATACGCAGTATTTT	CASSFKARRGQIQSSTDTQYF
-	TRBV20-1	TRBJ2-5	-	TGCAGTGCTAGCTCGCAAGAGACCCAGTACTTC	CSASSQETQYF
TRBD1	TRBV11-3	TRBJ2-1	-	TGTGCCAGCAGCTGGGGACAGGGAAGGGACGGTGAGCAGTTCTTC	CASSWGQGRDGEQFF
TRBD2	TRBV9	TRBJ2-7	once	TGTGCCAGCAGCGCCGGGCTAGCGGGAGTCTACGAGCAGTACTTC	CASSAGLAGVYEQYF
-	TRBV7-2	TRBJ2-1	-	TGTGCCAGCAGCTCGGGGGTTCGGAATGAGCAATTCTTC	CASSSGVRNEQFF
-	TRBV5-1	TRBJ2-1	-	TGCGCCAGCAGCTTTCTTAATAGGGCAGGGAATTTGGATGAGCAGTTCTTC	CASSFLNRAGNLDEQFF
-	TRBV7-2	TRBJ2-3	-	TGTGCCAGCAGCTTATTTCGACAGGCGAGCACAGATACGCAGTATTTT	CASSLFRQASTDTQYF
-	TRBV15	TRBJ1-2	-	TGTGCCACCAGCAGGGGCTCGAAGGGGATGATCTATGGCTACACCTTC	CATSRGSKGMIYGYTF
-	TRBV7-8	TRBJ2-1	-	TGTGCCAGCAGCTTTATTGGCGGGATCCTGGGGGATGAGCAGTTCTTC	CASSFIGGILGDEQFF
TRBD1	TRBV2	TRBJ1-4	-	TGTGCCAGCAGTCAGGGGGCGGGTGAAAAACTGTTTTTT	CASSQGAGEKLFF
-	TRBV1	TRBJ2-1	few	TGCACCAGCAGCCAACGACGTCCGGGAGGATCCAAGGATGAGCAGTTCTTC	CTSSQRRPGGSKDEQFF
-	TRBV27	TRBJ2-6	-	TGTGCCAGTAGGAGGGCCACTCAGGCCAACGTCCTGACTTTC	CASRRATQANVLTF
-	TRBV5-5	TRBJ2-1	few	TGTGCCAGCAGGCTGAGCCCGGTTGAAAATGAGCAGTTCTTC	CASRLSPVENEQFF
-	TRBV7-2	TRBJ2-1	once	TGTGCCAGCTGGGGGGTTTCCTACAATGAGCAGTTCTTC	CASWGVSYNEQFF
-	TRBV28	TRBJ1-4	-	TGTGCCAGCACCAAGGCGAGACAGAATATAGAAAAACTGTTTTTT	CASTKARQNIEKLFF
TRBD1	TRBV15	TRBJ2-7	once	TGTGCCACCAGCAGAGATCAAGGGGGCCGGCAGTACTTC	CATSRDQGGRQYF
-	TRBV5-1	TRBJ2-7	-	TGCGCCAGCAGCGAGGACTTCTACGAGCAGTACTTC	CASSEDFYEQYF
-	TRBV30	TRBJ1-1	-	TGTGCCTGGAGCGGGGTTGAATTGGGGTACACTGAAGCTTTCTTT	CAWSGVELGYTEAFF
TRBD2	TRBV5-1	TRBJ2-3	-	TGCGCCAGCAGCTGGGGACTAGCGGGAGTAGATACGCAGTATTTT	CASSWGLAGVDTQYF
-	TRBV6-5	TRBJ1-2	-	TGTGCCAGCCGCAGGGGATTTGGCTACACCTTC	CASRRGFGYTF
TRBD2	TRBV19	TRBJ2-3	-	TGTGCCATAGGGGAAGCGGGAGGCACAGATACGCAGTATTTT	CAIGEAGGTDTQYF
TRBD1	TRBV12-5	TRBJ2-3	-	TGTGCTAGTGGTTTGCCCCCCGGGGGACAGGGCACAGATACGCAGTATTTT	CASGLPPGGQGTDTQYF
-	TRBV7-3	TRBJ2-5	once	TGTGCCAGCAGCTCCGTAGGAGAAGAGACCCAGTACTTC	CASSSVGEETQYF
-	TRBV10-3	TRBJ1-2	once	TGTGCCATCAGCTTGGAGACGTATGGCTACACCTTC	CAISLETYGYTF
-	TRBV6-1	TRBJ2-5	few	TGTGCCAGCACCCCCTTTGGGGGCGGACAAGAGACCCAGTACTTC	CASTPFGGGQETQYF
-	TRBV5-1	TRBJ2-7	-	TGCGCCAGCAGCTTAACAGGGCAAAACTACGAGCAGTACTTC	CASSLTGQNYEQYF